Listed below are T cell receptor beta chains from one sample, sequenced in a study of Ad26.COV2.S vaccination and SARS-CoV-2 variants. This table comes from immunoSEQ multiplex PCR, and its TCRdb copy is limited to in-frame clones, with some not included. The data contain some 340,000 clones, about 86% of them singletons. The source material was peripheral blood, sampled in a trial of Ad26.COV2.S vaccine versus placebo. All receptors come from a person between 18 and 60 years old who received the Ad26.COV2.S COVID-19 vaccine or a placebo. CDR3s include the opening cysteine and the closing phenylalanine or tryptophan. D genes are given only for firm matches. Size values are once, few and many counts, or a class for expanded clones, and some rows have none.

clone size: -
V gene: TRBV13
D gene: TRBD2
J gene: TRBJ2-2
CDR3 DNA: TGTGCCAGCAGCTTGGGGGGGACTATTAACACCGGGGAGCTGTTTTTT
CDR3 protein: CASSLGGTINTGELFF

clone size: -
V gene: TRBV6-2/TRBV6-3
D gene: TRBD1
J gene: TRBJ1-3
CDR3 DNA: TGTGCCAGCAGTACGGACAGGGGGAGGACAAACACCATATATTTT
CDR3 protein: CASSTDRGRTNTIYF

clone size: -
V gene: TRBV5-5
D gene: -
J gene: TRBJ1-2
CDR3 DNA: TGTGCCAGCAGCTTGGGACAGAACTATGGCTACACCTTC
CDR3 protein: CASSLGQNYGYTF

clone size: -
V gene: TRBV9
D gene: -
J gene: TRBJ2-3
CDR3 DNA: TGTGCCAGCAGCCCACTCATGACAGATACGCAGTATTTT
CDR3 protein: CASSPLMTDTQYF

clone size: few
V gene: TRBV29-1
D gene: -
J gene: TRBJ1-1
CDR3 DNA: TGCAGCGGATACAGCTGGAACACTGAAGCTTTCTTT
CDR3 protein: CSGYSWNTEAFF

clone size: -
V gene: TRBV3-1/TRBV3-2
D gene: TRBD2
J gene: TRBJ2-1
CDR3 DNA: TGTGCCAGCAGCTCACGGGAGGGGGGGGCATACAATGAGCAGTTCTTC
CDR3 protein: CASSSREGGAYNEQFF

clone size: -
V gene: TRBV29-1
D gene: -
J gene: TRBJ1-1
CDR3 DNA: TGCAGCGTTGAAGATCTTGCGGGGGTAAAGGGGACAAACACTGAAGCTTTCTTT
CDR3 protein: CSVEDLAGVKGTNTEAFF

clone size: -
V gene: TRBV20-1
D gene: -
J gene: TRBJ2-3
CDR3 DNA: TGCAGTGCTAGCGACACAGATACGCAGTATTTT
CDR3 protein: CSASDTDTQYF

clone size: -
V gene: TRBV2
D gene: -
J gene: TRBJ1-2
CDR3 DNA: TGTGCCAGCAGTGATCTGAAGGGCGCAGGCAGCTACACCTTC
CDR3 protein: CASSDLKGAGSYTF

clone size: -
V gene: TRBV20-1
D gene: TRBD2
J gene: TRBJ2-1
CDR3 DNA: TGCAGTGCTAGTTCGGCCTGGGGCGGGGGGGTTAATGAGCAGTTCTTC
CDR3 protein: CSASSAWGGGVNEQFF

clone size: few
V gene: TRBV3-1/TRBV3-2
D gene: -
J gene: TRBJ1-6
CDR3 DNA: TGTGCCAGCAGCCAAGAAGGGGGGAATTCACCCCTCCACTTT
CDR3 protein: CASSQEGGNSPLHF

clone size: once
V gene: TRBV30
D gene: -
J gene: TRBJ2-3
CDR3 DNA: TGTGCCTGGAGTGTACGGGGAGCGCTAGCAGATACGCAGTATTTT
CDR3 protein: CAWSVRGALADTQYF

clone size: -
V gene: TRBV3-1/TRBV3-2
D gene: -
J gene: TRBJ2-7
CDR3 DNA: TGTGCCAGCAGCCTCGGCCGGAACGAGCAGTACTTC
CDR3 protein: CASSLGRNEQYF

clone size: -
V gene: TRBV5-4
D gene: TRBD2
J gene: TRBJ2-7
CDR3 DNA: TGTGCCAGCAGCTCCCTTGGGACTAGCGACCACGAGCAGTACTTC
CDR3 protein: CASSSLGTSDHEQYF

clone size: -
V gene: TRBV5-4
D gene: TRBD2
J gene: TRBJ2-1
CDR3 DNA: TGTGCCAGCAGCTTTTTTACGGGGGGGAATGAGCAGTTCTTC
CDR3 protein: CASSFFTGGNEQFF

clone size: -
V gene: TRBV6-5
D gene: TRBD1
J gene: TRBJ1-2
CDR3 DNA: TGTGCCAGCAAGGACAGGGACCCTAACTATGGCTACACCTTC
CDR3 protein: CASKDRDPNYGYTF

clone size: -
V gene: TRBV20-1
D gene: -
J gene: TRBJ1-1
CDR3 DNA: TGCAGTGCCCCTCTGAACACTGAAGCTTTCTTT
CDR3 protein: CSAPLNTEAFF

clone size: -
V gene: TRBV7-2
D gene: -
J gene: TRBJ2-7
CDR3 DNA: TGTGCCAGCAGCTTAGCGAGGGCAGTTTTCTACGAGCAGTACTTC
CDR3 protein: CASSLARAVFYEQYF

clone size: -
V gene: TRBV19
D gene: -
J gene: TRBJ2-5
CDR3 DNA: TGTGCCAGTAGCAGGACCGTCCAAGAGACCCAGTACTTC
CDR3 protein: CASSRTVQETQYF

clone size: -
V gene: TRBV30
D gene: -
J gene: TRBJ1-3
CDR3 DNA: TGTGCCTGGACCCGGAAGGCCCACTCTGGAAACACCATATATTTT
CDR3 protein: CAWTRKAHSGNTIYF

clone size: -
V gene: TRBV5-1
D gene: -
J gene: TRBJ1-5
CDR3 DNA: TGCGCCAGCAGCTTGGGAGACGAAATTAGCAATCAGCCCCAGCATTTT
CDR3 protein: CASSLGDEISNQPQHF

clone size: -
V gene: TRBV18
D gene: -
J gene: TRBJ2-5
CDR3 DNA: TGTGCCACCTCCTACGAGGGGGGGACCCAGTACTTC
CDR3 protein: CATSYEGGTQYF

clone size: few
V gene: TRBV9
D gene: TRBD2
J gene: TRBJ2-1
CDR3 DNA: TGTGCCAGCAGCAGAGGCGGGGGGGCCCTTTCCTACAATGAGCAGTTCTTC
CDR3 protein: CASSRGGGALSYNEQFF

clone size: -
V gene: TRBV6-6
D gene: TRBD1
J gene: TRBJ1-5
CDR3 DNA: TGTGCCAGCAGTCGAAACCCGACAGGGGGAAATCAGCCCCAGCATTTT
CDR3 protein: CASSRNPTGGNQPQHF

clone size: -
V gene: TRBV19
D gene: -
J gene: TRBJ1-5
CDR3 DNA: TGTGCCAGTAGTATAGATTCGGCAGCCTGGTCCCAGCATTTT
CDR3 protein: CASSIDSAAWSQHF

clone size: -
V gene: TRBV4-3
D gene: TRBD1
J gene: TRBJ1-2
CDR3 DNA: TGCGCCAGCAGCCGCGGGACAGGGGGTGAAGGCTATGGCTACACCTTC
CDR3 protein: CASSRGTGGEGYGYTF

clone size: -
V gene: TRBV19
D gene: -
J gene: TRBJ2-3
CDR3 DNA: TGTGCCAGTAGACCCCGAGGGGGAGCCACAGATACGCAGTATTTT
CDR3 protein: CASRPRGGATDTQYF

clone size: -
V gene: TRBV29-1
D gene: -
J gene: TRBJ1-2
CDR3 DNA: TGCAGCGTTAACTCTAAGGGACGAAGCTATGGCTACACCTTC
CDR3 protein: CSVNSKGRSYGYTF

clone size: -
V gene: TRBV2
D gene: TRBD1
J gene: TRBJ1-1
CDR3 DNA: TGTGCCAGCAGTGGACAGGGAGAAGCTTTCTTT
CDR3 protein: CASSGQGEAFF

clone size: -
V gene: TRBV7-2
D gene: TRBD1
J gene: TRBJ2-2
CDR3 DNA: TGTGCCAGCAGCCGGGACAGGAGAACCGGGGAGCTGTTTTTT
CDR3 protein: CASSRDRRTGELFF